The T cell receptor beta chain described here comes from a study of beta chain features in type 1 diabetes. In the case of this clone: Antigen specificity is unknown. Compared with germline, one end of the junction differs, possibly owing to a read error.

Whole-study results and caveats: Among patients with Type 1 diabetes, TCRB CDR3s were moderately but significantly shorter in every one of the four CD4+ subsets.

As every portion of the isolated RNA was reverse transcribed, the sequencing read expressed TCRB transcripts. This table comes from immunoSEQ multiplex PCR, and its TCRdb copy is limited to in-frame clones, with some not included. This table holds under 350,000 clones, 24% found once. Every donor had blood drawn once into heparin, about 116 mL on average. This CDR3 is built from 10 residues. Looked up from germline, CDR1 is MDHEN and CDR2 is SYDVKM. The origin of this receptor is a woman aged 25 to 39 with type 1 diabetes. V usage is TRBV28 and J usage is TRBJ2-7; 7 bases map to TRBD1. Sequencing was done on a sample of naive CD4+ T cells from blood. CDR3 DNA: TGTGCCAGCATGGGACAGCGTCCTGAGTTC. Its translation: CASMGQRPEF.